A single sample gave rise to the 21 T cell receptor beta chains below, sequenced in a study of blood T cells in healthy people across ages. PCR was performed a second time for about 7 to 11 cycles using a sample-barcoded 5' primer and a J-beta primer mix. A single record per CDR3 protein comes from TCRdb applying MiXCR to the 5' RACE reads. The sample yields nearly 1 million distinct CDR3 sequences, 51% seen once. Sequenced material: blood. Source of these receptors: a woman in her sixties or seventies in good health.

The chain couples TRBV6-5 to TRBJ2-3; D unresolved. CDR1 is MNHEY, CDR2 SVGAGI, per germline. V lost 2 bases to trimming and J lost 0 bases, with 15 bases between them. The CDR3 loop spans 17 amino acids. The CDR3 reads CASSYESVSPSTDTQYF. The CDR3 nucleotides are TGTGCCAGCAGTTACGAATCGGTGTCCCCTAGCACAGATACGCAGTATTTT.

This rearrangement joins TRBV7-8 to TRBJ2-1; TRBD2 aligns across 8 bases. Germline V CDR1 and CDR2: SGHVS, FQNEAQ. V trimming: 1 base; J trimming: 7 bases; junction bases outside the gene matches: 9. The CDR3 is 16 residues long. The CDR3 loop is CASSLGAASGFNEQFF. In DNA, the CDR3 is TGTGCCAGCAGCTTAGGGGCCGCTAGCGGGTTTAATGAGCAGTTCTTC.

The V call is TRBV5-1, the J call TRBJ2-4; 7 positions match TRBD2. The CDR3 covers 16 residues. Germline V gives CDR1 SGHRS, CDR2 YFSETQ. V was pared by 0 bases and J by 6 bases, with 9 bases of the junction left unmatched. The CDR3 DNA reads TGCGCCAGCAGCTTGGGGACTAGTGATCGATCAAACATTCAGTACTTC. Its protein product is CASSLGTSDRSNIQYF.

The J gene is TRBJ2-3, the V gene TRBV4-1; D not certain. CDR1 is MGHRA and CDR2 is YSYEKL in the germline V gene. V was pared by 0 bases and J by 3 bases, with 10 bases between. CDR3 size: 15 residues. CDR3 sequence reads: CASSQERGWTDTQYF. DNA for the CDR3: TGCGCCAGCAGCCAAGAGCGAGGTTGGACAGATACGCAGTATTTT.

V is TRBV27 and J is TRBJ2-1; 11 nucleotides line up with TRBD2. CDR1 and CDR2 from the germline V gene are MNHEY and SMNVEV (reference sequence). J lost 5 bases, V lost 3 bases, and 9 bases had no gene match. This CDR3 contains 17 residues. In nucleotides, the CDR3 is TGTGCCAGCAGTTTCTCCGGTCTAGCGGGAGGACACAATGAGCAGTTCTTC. It codes for CASSFSGLAGGHNEQFF.

This clonotype was observed a few times. This rearrangement joins TRBV3-1 to TRBJ1-5, with a weak D call TRBD1 (6 bases). Germline CDR1 reads LGHDT; CDR2 reads YNNKEL (reference sequence). This CDR3 is built from 15 residues. V was shortened by 4 bases and J by 5 bases, with 15 bases between the two germline ends. The CDR3 DNA follows: TGTGCCAGCAGCCCCAGGGGAAGTTCCCATCAGCCCCAGCATTTT. It codes for CASSPRGSSHQPQHF.

This clonotype was counted a single time. This chain connects TRBV20-1 to TRBJ2-3; 14 bases fit TRBD2. Germline trimming cut 7 bases from V and 8 bases from J; bases unmatched to any gene: 14. The CDR3 consists of 16 residues. Germline V lookup: CDR1 DFQATT, CDR2 SNEGSKA (reference sequence). DNA for the CDR3: TGCAGTGTCCGCTTTCCGGGACTAGCGGGAGCAGGTACGCAGTATTTT. Its protein is CSVRFPGLAGAGTQYF.

Written as DNA, the CDR3 is TGTGCCAGCACCCCCGGTGGGAGCGGGTATACCGGGGAGCTGTTTTTT. Translating gives CASTPGGSGYTGELFF. J is TRBJ2-2 and V is TRBV9; weak D call: TRBD2 (6 bases). Germline CDR1 and CDR2: SGDLS and YYNGEE. The CDR3 is 16 residues long. V lost 6 bases to trimming and J lost 5 bases, with 20 bases between them.

The V and J genes are TRBV4-1 and TRBJ2-7; 10 bases are a match to TRBD2. J lost 1 base, V lost 2 bases, and 8 bases had no gene match. Germline loops: CDR1 MGHRA, CDR2 YSYEKL. The CDR3 covers 17 residues. The chain's CDR3 is CASSQRLAGAESYEQYF. The CDR3 DNA is TGCGCCAGCAGCCAAAGGCTAGCGGGAGCAGAATCCTACGAGCAGTACTTC.

This clonotype has more than one count but fewer than ten. The genes are TRBV29-1 and TRBJ2-5; perhaps TRBD2 as D (5 bases). This CDR3 has 11 amino acids. The V end lost 3 bases, the J end lost 5 bases, and 7 bases lay between the germline ends. From germline, CDR1 is SQVTM and CDR2 ANQGSEA. The CDR3: CSVDTGETQYF. The CDR3 DNA follows: TGCAGCGTTGATACGGGGGAGACCCAGTACTTC.

The rearrangement uses TRBV7-3 and TRBJ2-3, with 8 nucleotides matching TRBD2. Trimming took 3 bases from V and 0 from J; bases not matched to a gene: 2. The length of the CDR3 is 15 residues. Germline V lookup: CDR1 SGHTA, CDR2 FQGTGA. The CDR3 DNA is TGTGCCAGCAGCTTTTCGGGAGGGAGCACAGATACGCAGTATTTT. Translation gives CASSFSGGSTDTQYF.

This clonotype was detected only a few times. V usage is TRBV5-1 and J usage is TRBJ2-3; D ambiguous. Trimming removed 4 bases at V and 6 bases at J, with 15 bases between. The CDR3 is 14 residues long. Germline CDR1 and CDR2: SGHRS and YFSETQ. CDR3 sequence reads: CASSPGPGLDTQYF. CDR3 coding DNA: TGCGCCAGCAGCCCGGGCCCTGGCTTGGATACGCAGTATTTT.

The chain links TRBV3-1 to TRBJ2-3, with unresolved D. The V gene lost 0 bases and the J gene lost 6 bases, with 13 bases spanning the gap. The CDR3 covers 15 residues. Germline V gene data show CDR1 as LGHDT and CDR2 as YNNKEL (reference sequence). The CDR3 nucleotides read TGTGCCAGCAGCCAAGATGCGACGTACTGGGATACGCAGTATTTT. It encodes CASSQDATYWDTQYF.

The V call is TRBV11-3, the J call TRBJ2-3, with D perhaps TRBD2 (5 bases). The CDR3 runs to 12 residues. Trimming took off 5 bases at V and 6 bases at J, with 9 bases between the two ends. CDR1 is SGHNT and CDR2 is YENEEA in the germline V gene. This CDR3 is CASSRGLDTQYF. The DNA of the CDR3 is TGTGCCAGCAGCCGCGGACTCGATACGCAGTATTTT.

This chain links TRBV5-6 with TRBJ1-6; 8 nucleotides line up with TRBD1. V trimming: 4 bases; J trimming: 8 bases; junction bases outside the gene matches: 5. The CDR3 covers 14 residues. Germline V gene sequence: CDR1 SGHDT, CDR2 YYEEEE. CDR3 in DNA: TGTGCCAGCAGCCCTGGCAGGGGGCATTCACCCCTCCACTTT. This codes for CASSPGRGHSPLHF.

V usage is TRBV3-1 and J usage is TRBJ2-3; D unclear. The V gene's germline CDR1 is LGHDT and CDR2 YNNKEL (reference sequence). Trimming stripped 3 bases from V and 3 bases from J, with 13 bases between. The CDR3 consists of 15 residues. The CDR3 sequence is CASSQNAMGTDTQYF. DNA for the CDR3: TGTGCCAGCAGCCAGAACGCAATGGGAACAGATACGCAGTATTTT.

This clonotype appeared once. Mismatch with germline at one junction end may stem from a read error. The chain combines TRBV27 with TRBJ2-5; TRBD2 matches 9 bases. The J call is in doubt because the DNA end fits TRBJ2-7 better. This CDR3 comprises 14 residues. CDR1 and CDR2 (germline): MNHEY, SMNVEV (reference sequence). CDR3 protein: CTSRTAGGTLEQYF. In nucleotides, the CDR3 is TGTACCAGCAGGACAGCGGGAGGAACCCTCGAGCAGTACTTC.

V usage is TRBV7-2 and J usage is TRBJ2-5; 10 nucleotides line up with TRBD1. The CDR3 sequence is 13 residues long. CDR1 SGHTA and CDR2 FQGNSA come from the germline V gene. V shed 4 bases, J shed 9 bases, and the junction held 5 bases outside the gene matches. The CDR3 region is CASSSGTGAPQYF. CDR3 DNA sequence: TGTGCCAGCAGCTCCGGGACAGGGGCCCCCCAGTACTTC.

This clonotype has at least ten counts. V and J are TRBV20-1 and TRBJ2-1, with D unresolved. This CDR3 has 16 residues. The V gene's germline CDR1 is DFQATT and CDR2 SNEGSKA (reference sequence). V gave up 0 bases and J gave up 2 bases, with 14 bases separating them. The CDR3 DNA sequence: TGCAGTGCTAGAGATCGCGTTAGCAACCCCTACAATGAGCAGTTCTTC. This encodes CSARDRVSNPYNEQFF.

The rearrangement uses TRBV20-1 and TRBJ2-7, with 9 nucleotides matching TRBD1. This CDR3 spans 15 amino acids. With V trimmed by 3 bases and J by 5 bases, 11 bases remained unmatched. Germline values: CDR1 DFQATT, CDR2 SNEGSKA (reference sequence). The CDR3 reads CSASSWTGETHEQYF. The CDR3 DNA follows: TGCAGTGCTAGTAGTTGGACAGGGGAAACTCACGAGCAGTACTTC.

The V call is TRBV2, the J call TRBJ2-4, with 8 positions matching TRBD1. Germline loops: CDR1 SNHLY, CDR2 FYNNEI. The CDR3 is made up of 16 amino acids. V lost 3 bases and J lost 8; bases outside the gene matches: 12. This CDR3 is CASSDSGQGITDIQYF. In DNA, the CDR3 is TGTGCCAGCAGTGATTCCGGACAGGGCATCACGGACATTCAGTACTTC.